Shown below are 12 T cell receptor beta chains from a single sample sequenced in a study of blood T cell repertoires in COVID-19 (dated by TCRdb to the early 2020s). Receptors were amplified or captured by the immunoSEQ multiplex PCR assay. Drawn from immuneACCESS, this table holds only the in-frame rearrangements with V and J called that TCRdb kept. Clones are partly lost; checked studies trace under half to an unresolved V gene and leave the rest unexplained. The sample has 200,000 to 250,000 clones on record, around four fifths of them singletons. The leading ten clones occupy roughly 21% of the sample. Input material: peripheral blood. These receptors were taken from a man aged 25 to 45 with active or convalescent COVID-19.

This chain uses TRBV5-6 with TRBJ2-7; 8 bases fit TRBD2. V lost 0 bases and J lost 5; bases outside the gene matches: 10. CDR1 is SGHDT, CDR2 YYEEEE, per germline. CDR3 size: 16 residues. In DNA form, the CDR3 reads TGTGCCAGCAGCTTGGTTTCAGCCGGGGGACTAGACGAGCAGTACTTC. It encodes CASSLVSAGGLDEQYF.

The chain carries TRBV7-2 and TRBJ2-3; a possible D gene is TRBD2 (6 bases). CDR3 length equals 15 residues. Trimming cost V 3 bases and J 2 bases, with 12 bases left between them. Germline-derived CDR1 and CDR2 are SGHTA and FQGNSA. The CDR3 spells CASSLSGDPTDTQYF. The CDR3 DNA is TGTGCCAGCAGCTTGTCGGGAGACCCCACAGATACGCAGTATTTT.

V is TRBV19 and J is TRBJ2-2, with a possible D match to TRBD2 (5 bases). The germline V gene encodes CDR1 LNHDA and CDR2 SQIVND (reference sequence). Trimming took off 5 bases at V and 9 bases at J, with 10 bases between the two ends. There are 12 residues in the CDR3. In DNA form, the CDR3 reads TGTGCCAGTAGTGGCGGGCCAAGGGAGCTGTTTTTT. Protein: CASSGGPRELFF.

The gene calls are TRBV6-5 and TRBJ2-1; D may be TRBD1 (5 bases). Germline values: CDR1 MNHEY, CDR2 SVGAGI. CDR3 length equals 15 residues. V gave up 2 bases and J gave up 1 base, with 9 bases separating them. The CDR3 here is CASSYRGTSYNEQFF. In DNA, the CDR3 is TGTGCCAGCAGTTACAGGGGAACGTCCTACAATGAGCAGTTCTTC.

The chain combines TRBV10-2 with TRBJ1-2, with 10 positions matching TRBD1. The CDR3 loop spans 13 amino acids. The V gene's germline CDR1 is WSHSY and CDR2 SAAADI. V lost 10 bases, J lost 7 bases, and 9 bases stayed unmatched. CDR3 sequence reads: CATRTGGEGGYTF. DNA of the CDR3: TGCGCCACCAGGACAGGGGGAGAGGGTGGCTACACCTTC.

The chain couples TRBV3-1 (or the pseudogene TRBV3-2) to TRBJ2-1, with TRBD2 identical over 12 bases. The CDR3 runs 16 residues. Looked up from germline, CDR1 is LGHDT and CDR2 is YNNKEL (reference sequence). The V and J ends lost 2 bases and 13 bases, in that order; junction bases with no gene match: 12. The chain's CDR3 is CASSQKTSGSWFAQFF. The CDR3 nucleotides read TGTGCCAGCAGCCAAAAGACTAGCGGGAGTTGGTTTGCACAGTTCTTC.

The chain combines TRBV19 with TRBJ1-4; tentatively, D is TRBD1 (5 bases). This CDR3 contains 13 residues. Germline-derived CDR1 and CDR2 are LNHDA and SQIVND (reference sequence). V was shortened by 5 bases and J by 5 bases, with 9 bases between the two germline ends. The CDR3 loop reads CASSPRQNEKLFF. CDR3 DNA sequence: TGTGCCAGTAGTCCTAGACAGAATGAAAAACTGTTTTTT.

The CDR3 DNA reads TGCGCCAGCAGCCAAGATGAGAACAGGGCCACTGAAGCTTTCTTT. This encodes CASSQDENRATEAFF. The rearrangement uses TRBV4-1 and TRBJ1-1; perhaps TRBD1 as D (6 bases). The germline V gene encodes CDR1 MGHRA and CDR2 YSYEKL. The CDR3 length is 15 residues. The V end was cut by 0 bases, the J end by 4 bases, with 12 bases between.

This rearrangement joins TRBV7-9 to TRBJ1-2; 7 nucleotides agree with TRBD1. V was clipped by 0 bases and J by 7 bases; unmatched bases: 8. The CDR3 is 15 residues long. Germline assignment: CDR1 SEHNR and CDR2 FQNEAQ (reference sequence). The CDR3 sequence: CASSLAAAGGFGYTF. CDR3 in DNA: TGTGCCAGCAGCTTAGCAGCGGCAGGGGGGTTTGGCTACACCTTC.

V is TRBV11-2 and J is TRBJ1-1, with 8 bases lining up with TRBD1. J lost 1 base, V lost 0 bases, and 1 base had no gene match. The CDR3 is 15 residues long. Looked up from germline, CDR1 is SGHAT and CDR2 is FQNNGV. The CDR3 DNA sequence: TGTGCCAGCAGCTTAGACAGGGGGCGGAACACTGAAGCTTTCTTT. It codes for CASSLDRGRNTEAFF.

The chain's CDR3 is CASSFVASLNEKLFF. The CDR3 nucleotides read TGTGCCAGCAGTTTCGTAGCGAGCCTTAATGAAAAACTGTTTTTT. The V gene is TRBV28, the J gene TRBJ1-4; D uncertain. The CDR3 has 15 amino acids. Trimming took 3 bases from V and 4 from J, leaving 12 bases between them. From germline, CDR1 is MDHEN and CDR2 SYDVKM.

V and J are TRBV30 and TRBJ1-2; the D is unclear. Germline V gene data show CDR1 as GTSNPN and CDR2 as SVGIG (reference sequence). Trimming stripped 1 base from V and 8 bases from J, with 8 bases between. This CDR3 contains 11 residues. CDR3 bases: TGTGCCTGGAGTGCCCTTGAGGGCTACACCTTC. This translates into CAWSALEGYTF.